The 8 T cell receptor beta chains listed next were all sequenced from one sample in a study of blood T cell repertoires in COVID-19 (dated by TCRdb to 2018 to 2020). The library was prepared using the immunoSEQ multiplex PCR assay. TCRdb re-hosts the immuneACCESS table, in-frame sequences only. Its copies lack some clones; in the studies checked, an unresolved V gene accounts for under half of them, and the cause for the rest is not known. The sample records about 100,000 clones, 85% of which are singletons. The biggest ten clones account for about 1.8% of the sample. Sequencing used peripheral blood. Receptors originate from a woman in her sixties or seventies with active or convalescent COVID-19.

The chain uses TRBV24-1 and TRBJ1-2, with D possibly matching TRBD1 (6 bases). Trimming took off 5 bases at V and 1 base at J, with 10 bases between the two ends. Germline V lookup: CDR1 KGHDR, CDR2 SFDVKD. This CDR3 is built from 14 residues. CDR3 sequence: CATSGAGDNYGYTF. The CDR3 bases are TGTGCCACCAGTGGGGCAGGGGATAACTATGGCTACACCTTC.

The rearrangement uses TRBV7-2 and TRBJ2-5; perhaps TRBD2 as D (6 bases). In germline, CDR1 is SGHTA, CDR2 FQGNSA. The CDR3 extends over 15 amino acids. Trimming removed 1 base from V and 3 bases from J, with 12 bases in between. In nucleotides, the CDR3 is TGTGCCAGCAGCTTAGGACTAGGATCGAAAGAGACCCAGTACTTC. Translation: CASSLGLGSKETQYF.

This clone was counted a few times. The chain carries TRBV5-4 and TRBJ1-1; TRBD1 matches at 9 bases. This CDR3 contains 17 residues. Germline loops: CDR1 SGHNT, CDR2 YYREEE (reference sequence). The trim removed 7 bases at V and 5 bases at J, leaving 18 bases unmatched. CDR3 DNA: TGTGCCAGCGGGCCCCCTGGTAAGCGGGACAGGGAGACTGAAGCTTTCTTT. Its protein is CASGPPGKRDRETEAFF. Filled out from reference TRBV5-4 and TRBJ1-1, the complete variable domain reads ETGVTQSPTHLIKTRGQQVTLRCSSQSGHNTVSWYQQALGQGPQFIFQYYREEENGRGNFPPRFSGLQFPNYSSELNVNALELDDSALYLCASGPPGKRDRETEAFFGQGTRLTVV.

Only one count was recorded for this clone. This chain uses TRBV12-3 or TRBV12-4 with TRBJ1-6; 11 bases map to TRBD1. CDR3 length equals 13 residues. With 5 bases clipped from V and 13 bases from J, the junction kept 4 bases outside the gene matches. The CDR3 DNA reads as TGTGCCAGCAGTCCGAGGGACAGGGGGCCCCTCCACTTT. It yields the protein CASSPRDRGPLHF.

V and J are TRBV5-4 and TRBJ1-2; 8 bases align to TRBD1. Germline V gene sequence: CDR1 SGHNT, CDR2 YYREEE (reference sequence). The CDR3 consists of 14 residues. With V trimmed by 4 bases and J by 3 bases, 5 bases remained unmatched. The CDR3 region is CASSNGQGDYGYTF. The DNA for the CDR3 is TGTGCCAGCAGCAACGGACAGGGTGACTATGGCTACACCTTC.

The genes are TRBV5-6 and TRBJ1-1; D not resolved. V lost 3 bases and J lost 0, with 15 bases in between. The length of the CDR3 is 16 residues. Germline CDR1 is SGHDT and CDR2 is YYEEEE. This CDR3 reads CASSSFAAELNTEAFF. DNA for the CDR3: TGTGCCAGCAGCTCTTTCGCGGCTGAACTGAACACTGAAGCTTTCTTT.

The rearrangement joins TRBV30 to TRBJ1-4; D may be TRBD1 (5 bases). This CDR3 is 15 amino acids long. The germline CDR1 and CDR2 sequences are GTSNPN and SVGIG (reference sequence). V gave up 2 bases and J gave up 0 bases, with 10 bases separating them. CDR3 nucleotides: TGTGCCTGGAGTACCACGACAGCAACTAATGAAAAACTGTTTTTT. It codes for CAWSTTTATNEKLFF.

The chain employs TRBV7-2 and TRBJ2-1; maybe TRBD2 (5 bases). The CDR3 loop spans 16 amino acids. V lost 4 bases to trimming and J lost 8 bases, with 21 bases between them. The V gene's germline CDR1 is SGHTA and CDR2 FQGNSA. CDR3 DNA sequence: TGTGCCAGCAGCTCAGCGGTGCGACCCGCGGCGGATGAGCAGTTCTTC. Translated: CASSSAVRPAADEQFF. Full variable domain (remainder filled in from reference TRBV7-2 and TRBJ2-1): GAGVSQSPSNKVTEKGKDVELRCDPISGHTALYWYRQSLGQGLEFLIYFQGNSAPDKSGLPSDRFSAERTGGSVSTLTIQRTQQEDSAVYLCASSSAVRPAADEQFFGPGTRLTVL.